This T cell receptor beta chain was captured by sequencing in a study of blood T cell repertoires in COVID-19. Turning to the study itself: Samples taken during acute and convalescent COVID-19 were collected in the United States, Italy and Spain. Nucleic acid was either cDNA or gDNA, and it came from T cells, B-cell-depleted T cells, or PBMCs.

Trimming pared 0 bases from V and 2 bases from J, leaving 19 bases between. The CDR3 length is 19 residues. CDR1 SGHNT and CDR2 YENEEA come from the germline V gene. Authors' processing steps: Estimated nucleated cell counts came from reference gene primer amplification. Here immunoSEQ multiplex PCR was the method, and the copy in TCRdb shows in-frame clones only, minus some. That table furnishes V, J and clone size, whereas the DNA furnished D and trimming. This table holds 200,000 to 250,000 clones, 88% found once. The sequence was collected from a man in his sixties or seventies with acute or convalescent COVID-19. Sequenced input: peripheral blood. The rearrangement links TRBV11-3 to TRBJ2-2; D is possibly TRBD2 (7 bases). The CDR3 region is CASSLDPPWGGRNTGELFF. The CDR3 DNA reads as TGTGCCAGCAGCTTAGATCCCCCGTGGGGGGGGCGAAACACCGGGGAGCTGTTTTTT.